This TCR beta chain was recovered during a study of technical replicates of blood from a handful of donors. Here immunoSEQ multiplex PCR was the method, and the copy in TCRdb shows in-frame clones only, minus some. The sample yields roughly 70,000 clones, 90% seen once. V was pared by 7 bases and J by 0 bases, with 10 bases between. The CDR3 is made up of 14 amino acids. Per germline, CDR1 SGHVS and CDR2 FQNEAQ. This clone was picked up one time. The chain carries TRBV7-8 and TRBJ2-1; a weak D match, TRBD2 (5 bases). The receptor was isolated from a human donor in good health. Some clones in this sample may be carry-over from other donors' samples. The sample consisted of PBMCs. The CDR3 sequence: CASTTGSSYNEQFF. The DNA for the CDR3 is TGTGCCAGCACCACGGGGAGCTCCTACAATGAGCAGTTCTTC.